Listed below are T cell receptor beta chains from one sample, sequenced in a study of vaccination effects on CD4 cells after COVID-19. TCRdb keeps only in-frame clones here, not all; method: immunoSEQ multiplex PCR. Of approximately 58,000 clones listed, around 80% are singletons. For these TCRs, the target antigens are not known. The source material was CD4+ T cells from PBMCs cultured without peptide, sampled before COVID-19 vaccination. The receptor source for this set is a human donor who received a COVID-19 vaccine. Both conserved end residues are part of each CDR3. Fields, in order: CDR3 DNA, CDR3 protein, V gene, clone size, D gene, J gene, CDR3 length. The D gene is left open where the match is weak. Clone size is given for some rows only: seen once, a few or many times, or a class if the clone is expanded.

TGTGCCAGCAGCTTATCGCGGGGGGGCACAGATACGCAGTATTTT | CASSLSRGGTDTQYF | TRBV7-2 | once | TRBD2 | TRBJ2-3 | 15
TGTGCCAGCTCACCAAACATGGGAGAGACCCAGTACTTC | CASSPNMGETQYF | TRBV18 | NA | NA | TRBJ2-5 | 13
TGCGCCAGCAGCCAAGTTGGGGGGGACCAGCCCCAGCATTTT | CASSQVGGDQPQHF | TRBV4-1 | NA | NA | TRBJ1-5 | 14
TGTGCCAGCAGCTTGTTTGGAAGCAATCAGCCCCAGCATTTT | CASSLFGSNQPQHF | TRBV5-6 | NA | NA | TRBJ1-5 | 14
TGTGCCAGCAGCGTACCCGGACTAGCTACAGATACGCAGTATTTT | CASSVPGLATDTQYF | TRBV5-6 | once | TRBD2 | TRBJ2-3 | 15
TGCGCCAGCAGTGAGTCGGCGGTTGGGTGGCAGTTCTTC | CASSESAVGWQFF | TRBV10-2 | NA | NA | TRBJ2-1 | 13
TGTGCCAGCTCACCGGGAACAGGGGTTACATATGGCTACACCTTC | CASSPGTGVTYGYTF | TRBV18 | NA | TRBD1 | TRBJ1-2 | 15
TGTGCCAGCAGTACTAGGACTAGCGGGGGCGGGTGGTTCTTC | CASSTRTSGGGWFF | TRBV27 | NA | TRBD2 | TRBJ2-1 | 14
TGTGCCAGCAGCCACGGGGGACAGGGTGAAGCTTTCTTT | CASSHGGQGEAFF | TRBV14 | NA | TRBD1 | TRBJ1-1 | 13
TGTGCCAGCAGCAAAGTGGCAGTGGAGCAGTTCTTC | CASSKVAVEQFF | TRBV21-1 | NA | NA | TRBJ2-1 | 12
TGTGCCAGCAGCGAGGGGGCATCTGGGGGCACTGAAGCTTTCTTT | CASSEGASGGTEAFF | TRBV6-5 | once | TRBD1 | TRBJ1-1 | 15
TGTGCCAGCAGGGACGGTTCAGGCGCGAACACCGGGGAGCTGTTTTTT | CASRDGSGANTGELFF | TRBV2 | once | NA | TRBJ2-2 | 16
TGTGCCAGCTGTTTGGTCGGGGAGCTGTTTTTT | CASCLVGELFF | TRBV6-5 | NA | NA | TRBJ2-2 | 11
TGTGCCTGGAGTGCTACAGGGTCTGAAGCTTTCTTT | CAWSATGSEAFF | TRBV30 | once | NA | TRBJ1-1 | 12